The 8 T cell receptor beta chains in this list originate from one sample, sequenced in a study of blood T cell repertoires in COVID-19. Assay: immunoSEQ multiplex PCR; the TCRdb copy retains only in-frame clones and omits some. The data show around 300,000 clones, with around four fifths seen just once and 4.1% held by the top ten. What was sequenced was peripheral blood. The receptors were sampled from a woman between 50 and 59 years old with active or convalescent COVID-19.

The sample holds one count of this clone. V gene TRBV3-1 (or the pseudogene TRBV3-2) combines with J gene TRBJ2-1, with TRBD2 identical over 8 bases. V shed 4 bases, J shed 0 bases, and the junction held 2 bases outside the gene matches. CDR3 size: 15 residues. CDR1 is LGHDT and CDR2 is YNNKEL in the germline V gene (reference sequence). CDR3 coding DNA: TGTGCCAGCAGCCTAGGGACTAGCTCCTACAATGAGCAGTTCTTC. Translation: CASSLGTSSYNEQFF.

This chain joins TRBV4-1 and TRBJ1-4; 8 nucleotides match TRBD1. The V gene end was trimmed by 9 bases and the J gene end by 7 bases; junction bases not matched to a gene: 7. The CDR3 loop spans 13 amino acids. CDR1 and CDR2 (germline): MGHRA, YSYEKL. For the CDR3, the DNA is TGCGCCAGTGGCAGGGGGCTCGTTGAAAAACTGTTTTTT. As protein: CASGRGLVEKLFF.

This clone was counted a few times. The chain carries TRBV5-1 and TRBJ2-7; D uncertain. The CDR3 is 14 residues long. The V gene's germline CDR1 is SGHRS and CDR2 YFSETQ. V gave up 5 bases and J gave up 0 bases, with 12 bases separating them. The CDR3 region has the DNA TGCGCCAGCAGTACGACAACCACCTCCTACGAGCAGTACTTC. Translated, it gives CASSTTTTSYEQYF.

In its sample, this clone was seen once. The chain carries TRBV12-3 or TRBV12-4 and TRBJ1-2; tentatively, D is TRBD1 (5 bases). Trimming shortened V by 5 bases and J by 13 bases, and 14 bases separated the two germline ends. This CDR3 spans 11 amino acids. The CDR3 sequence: CASSTRVESTF. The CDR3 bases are TGTGCCAGCAGTACCAGGGTCGAGAGCACCTTC.

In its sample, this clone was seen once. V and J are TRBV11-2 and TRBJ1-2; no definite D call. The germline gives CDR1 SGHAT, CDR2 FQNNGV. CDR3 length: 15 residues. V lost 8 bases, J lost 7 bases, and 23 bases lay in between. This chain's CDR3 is CASRPDRRPEGGYTF. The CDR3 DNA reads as TGTGCCAGCCGCCCAGATCGCCGCCCCGAGGGTGGCTACACCTTC.

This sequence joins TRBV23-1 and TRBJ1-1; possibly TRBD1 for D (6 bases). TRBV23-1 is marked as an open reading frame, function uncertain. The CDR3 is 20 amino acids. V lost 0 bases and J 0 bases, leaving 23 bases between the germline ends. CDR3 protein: CASSQSGRGKGSFMNTEAFF. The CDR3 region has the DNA TGCGCCAGCAGTCAATCAGGCAGGGGAAAGGGCAGTTTCATGAACACTGAAGCTTTCTTT.

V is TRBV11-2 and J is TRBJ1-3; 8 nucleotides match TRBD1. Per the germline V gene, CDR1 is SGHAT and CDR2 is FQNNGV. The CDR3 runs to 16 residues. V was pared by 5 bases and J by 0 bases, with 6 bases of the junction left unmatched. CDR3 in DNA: TGTGCCAGCAGCACAGGGGGGGTGGGCTCTGGAAACACCATATATTTT. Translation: CASSTGGVGSGNTIYF.

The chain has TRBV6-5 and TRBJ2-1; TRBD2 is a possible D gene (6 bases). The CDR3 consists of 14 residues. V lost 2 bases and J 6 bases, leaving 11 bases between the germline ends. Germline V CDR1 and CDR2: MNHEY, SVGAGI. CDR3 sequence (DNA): TGTGCCAGCAGTTACAGGCGGGAAGGCAATGAGCAGTTCTTC. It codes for CASSYRREGNEQFF.